These 10 T cell receptor beta chains were sequenced from one sample in a study of shared clonotypes between healthy human individuals (dated by TCRdb to 2018 to 2021). For the CD8 naive samples, CD45RO-negative cells were positively selected for CCR7, yielding a CD45RA+CCR7+ population from which TemRA cells were excluded. Preparation of the library involved the immunoSEQ multiplex PCR assay. TCRdb retrieved this table from immuneACCESS and kept in-frame rearrangements only. Not all clones are present; in checked studies, unresolved V genes account for under half, and no reason is known for the remainder. In this sample the table shows hundreds of thousands of clones, around 96% of which occur a single time. Roughly 0.12% of the sample comes from the top ten. Sequenced material: naive CD8+ T cells sorted from blood. The cell subset or site label for this specimen denotes: CD45RA+CCR7+. The receptors were gathered from a woman under 40 in good health.

The gene calls are TRBV18 and TRBJ2-7; no firm D call. The CDR3 loop spans 16 amino acids. V was pared by 0 bases and J by 0 bases, with 12 bases between. Per germline, CDR1 KGHSH and CDR2 LQKENI. The CDR3, as DNA: TGTGCCAGCTCACCACCGGTGATAAGTAACTCCTACGAGCAGTACTTC. This sequence encodes CASSPPVISNSYEQYF. The entire variable domain, with the rest obtained from reference TRBV18 and TRBJ2-7, is as follows: NAGVMQNPRHLVRRRGQEARLRCSPMKGHSHVYWYRQLPEEGLKFMVYLQKENIIDESGMPKERFSAEFPKEGPSILRIQQVVRGDSAAYFCASSPPVISNSYEQYFGPGTRLTVT.

The V and J genes are TRBV13 and TRBJ1-1; D is unclear. Germline V CDR1 and CDR2: PRHDT, FYEKMQ (reference sequence). Trimming left V 0 bases short and J 8 bases short, with 10 bases between. This CDR3 has 13 residues. DNA of the CDR3: TGTGCCAGCAGCTTAGGGGGGTCGTCAGAAGCTTTCTTT. Its protein product is CASSLGGSSEAFF.

The rearrangement links TRBV9 to TRBJ2-7; 7 bases are shared with TRBD1. With V trimmed by 3 bases and J by 2 bases, 8 bases remained unmatched. The CDR3 totals 15 residues. From germline, CDR1 is SGDLS and CDR2 YYNGEE. CDR3 coding DNA: TGTGCCAGCAGCGCTAGGACAGGAGAAACCTACGAGCAGTACTTC. It codes for CASSARTGETYEQYF.

The J gene is TRBJ2-5, the V gene TRBV14, with D hard to call. Germline V lookup: CDR1 SGHDN, CDR2 FVKESK. This CDR3 has 15 residues. V was trimmed by 0 bases and J by 3 bases, leaving 11 bases between them. CDR3 in amino acids: CASSQEVIPKETQYF. The CDR3 nucleotides read TGTGCCAGCAGCCAAGAGGTGATTCCGAAAGAGACCCAGTACTTC.

This chain links TRBV21-1 with TRBJ1-2. TRBV21-1 is designated a pseudogene. CDR3 length equals 15 residues. The CDR3 is CASSLWDRTFDGYTF. CDR3 bases: TGTGCCAGCAGCCTTTGGGACCGTACGTTCGATGGCTACACCTTC.

Points on this clone: The sample has other DNA sequences that encode this CDR3 too. The chain recombines TRBV30 with TRBJ2-7, with D possibly being TRBD1 or TRBD2 (6 bases each). The CDR3 covers 17 residues. The V gene lost 3 bases and the J gene lost 5 bases, with 26 bases spanning the gap. CDR1 and CDR2 from the germline V gene are GTSNPN and SVGIG (reference sequence). Here the CDR3 reads CAWSGGGRVGVEHEQYF. The CDR3 DNA reads TGTGCCTGGAGCGGTGGGGGGCGGGTTGGGGTTGAACACGAGCAGTACTTC.

This chain uses TRBV4-1 with TRBJ2-7, with a possible D match to TRBD2 (5 bases). Deletions cut 0 bases from V and 4 bases from J, with 22 bases between. Germline-derived CDR1 and CDR2 are MGHRA and YSYEKL. The CDR3 covers 18 residues. The CDR3 loop reads CASSQDFYGNVGAYEQYF. For the CDR3, the DNA is TGCGCCAGCAGCCAAGATTTCTATGGGAATGTGGGAGCTTACGAGCAGTACTTC.

As regards this clone: Other nucleotide sequences from this sample produce the same CDR3. The chain recombines TRBV11-2 with TRBJ2-7; no definite D call. Germline loops: CDR1 SGHAT, CDR2 FQNNGV. There are 10 residues in the CDR3. V was pared by 6 bases and J by 4 bases, with 4 bases between. The CDR3 loop is CASSQYEQYF. CDR3 sequence (DNA): TGTGCCAGCAGTCAATACGAGCAGTACTTC.

The J gene is TRBJ2-5, the V gene TRBV10-1; TRBD1 is a possible D gene (6 bases). The germline V and J ends were trimmed by 5 bases and 2 bases, with 9 bases remaining between them. The germline gives CDR1 WNHNN, CDR2 SYGVQD (reference sequence). The CDR3 covers 13 residues. CDR3 sequence reads: CASSRTDQETQYF. CDR3 in DNA: TGCGCCAGCAGTAGGACAGATCAAGAGACCCAGTACTTC.

This chain connects TRBV7-9 to TRBJ1-1; tentatively, D is TRBD1 (5 bases). The ends were cut back, 4 bases at V and 1 base at J, with 19 bases in the middle. Germline CDR1 is SEHNR and CDR2 is FQNEAQ (reference sequence). This CDR3 is built from 17 residues. The CDR3 sequence is CASSSNVLRGENTEAFF. CDR3 nucleotide sequence: TGTGCCAGCAGCTCAAATGTCCTAAGGGGCGAGAACACTGAAGCTTTCTTT. The full variable domain, in which reference TRBV7-9 and TRBJ1-1 provide the parts outside the CDR3, is DTGVSQNPRHKITKRGQNVTFRCDPISEHNRLYWYRQTLGQGPEFLTYFQNEAQLEKSRLLSDRFSAERPKGSFSTLEIQRTEQGDSAMYLCASSSNVLRGENTEAFFGQGTRLTVV.